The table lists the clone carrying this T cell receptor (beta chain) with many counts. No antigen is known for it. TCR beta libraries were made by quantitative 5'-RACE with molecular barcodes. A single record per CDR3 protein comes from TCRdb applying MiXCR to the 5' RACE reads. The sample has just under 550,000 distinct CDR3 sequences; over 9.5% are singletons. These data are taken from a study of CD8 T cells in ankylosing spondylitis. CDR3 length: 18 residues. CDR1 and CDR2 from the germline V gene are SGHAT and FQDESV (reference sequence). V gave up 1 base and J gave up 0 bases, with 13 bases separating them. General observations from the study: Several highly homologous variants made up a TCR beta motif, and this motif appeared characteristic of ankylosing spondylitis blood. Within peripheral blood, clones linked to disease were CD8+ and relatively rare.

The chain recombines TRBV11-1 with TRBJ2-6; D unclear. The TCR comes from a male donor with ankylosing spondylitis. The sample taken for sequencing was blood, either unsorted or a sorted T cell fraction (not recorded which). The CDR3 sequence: CASSLGPNLLSGANVLTF. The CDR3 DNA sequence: TGTGCCAGCAGCTTAGGGCCAAACCTGCTCTCTGGGGCCAACGTCCTGACTTTC. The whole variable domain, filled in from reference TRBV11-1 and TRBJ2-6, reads EAEVAQSPRYKITEKSQAVAFWCDPISGHATLYWYRQILGQGPELLVQFQDESVVDDSQLPKDRFSAERLKGVDSTLKIQPAELGDSAMYLCASSLGPNLLSGANVLTFGAGSRLTVL.